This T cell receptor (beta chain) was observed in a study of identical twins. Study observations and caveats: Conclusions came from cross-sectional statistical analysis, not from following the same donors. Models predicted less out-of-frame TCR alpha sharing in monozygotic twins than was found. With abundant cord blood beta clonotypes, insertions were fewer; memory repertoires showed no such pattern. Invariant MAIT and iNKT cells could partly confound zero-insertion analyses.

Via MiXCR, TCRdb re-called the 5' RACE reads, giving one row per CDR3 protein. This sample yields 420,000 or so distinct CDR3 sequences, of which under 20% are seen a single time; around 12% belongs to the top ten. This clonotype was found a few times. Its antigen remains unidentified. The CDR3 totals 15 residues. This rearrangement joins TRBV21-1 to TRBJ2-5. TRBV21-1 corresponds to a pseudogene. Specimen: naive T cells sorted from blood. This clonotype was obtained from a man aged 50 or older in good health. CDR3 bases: TGTGCCAGCAGCCGTACGGACGGAAACCAAGAGACCCAGTACTTC. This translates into CASSRTDGNQETQYF.